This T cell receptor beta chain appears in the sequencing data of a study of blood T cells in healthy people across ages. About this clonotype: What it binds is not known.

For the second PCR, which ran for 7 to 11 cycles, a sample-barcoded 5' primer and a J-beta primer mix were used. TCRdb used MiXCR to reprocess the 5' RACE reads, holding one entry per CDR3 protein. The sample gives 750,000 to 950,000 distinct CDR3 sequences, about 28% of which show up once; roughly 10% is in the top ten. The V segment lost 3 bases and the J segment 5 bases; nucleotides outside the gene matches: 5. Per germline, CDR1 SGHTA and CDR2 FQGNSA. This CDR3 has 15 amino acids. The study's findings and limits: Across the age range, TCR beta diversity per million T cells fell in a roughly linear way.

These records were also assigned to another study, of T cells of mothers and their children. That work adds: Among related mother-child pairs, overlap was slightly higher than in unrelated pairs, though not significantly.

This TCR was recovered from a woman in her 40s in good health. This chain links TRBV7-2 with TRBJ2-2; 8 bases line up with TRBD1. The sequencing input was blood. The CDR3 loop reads CASSFDRGSTGELFF. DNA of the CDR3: TGTGCCAGCAGCTTCGACAGGGGAAGTACCGGGGAGCTGTTTTTT.